Presented here are 14 T cell receptor beta chains from one specimen sequenced in a study of response to subunit inactivated influenza vaccine. TCRdb recomputed calls from the RT-PCR reads with MiXCR, one row per CDR3 protein. Of around 530,000 distinct CDR3 sequences in the sample, more than 15% were seen once. The sample consisted of CD4+ T cells sorted from PBMCs, taken approximately 25 months after vaccination. The receptor source for this set is a man aged 45-69 years who received an inactivated influenza vaccine.

The table lists this clonotype with a few counts. The gene calls are TRBV20-1 and TRBJ2-5; the match to TRBD2 covers 7 bases. Germline trimming cut 5 bases from V and 4 bases from J; bases unmatched to any gene: 10. CDR3 length: 14 amino acids. Germline V lookup: CDR1 DFQATT, CDR2 SNEGSKA (reference sequence). CDR3 in amino acids: CSAQGGWLGETQYF. The CDR3 DNA sequence: TGCAGTGCTCAGGGAGGGTGGCTAGGAGAGACCCAGTACTTC.

In this sample, this clonotype turned up a few times. This sequence joins TRBV10-3 and TRBJ2-7; TRBD2 agrees at 7 bases. The length of the CDR3 is 13 residues. From germline, CDR1 is ENHRY and CDR2 SYGVKD. Trimming removed 5 bases from V and 7 bases from J; junction bases left unmatched: 8. The CDR3 spells CAISSGAPTEQYF. The DNA for the CDR3 is TGTGCCATCAGTAGCGGGGCCCCTACGGAGCAGTACTTC.

In its sample, this clonotype was seen a few times. The chain couples TRBV14 to TRBJ2-1; the match to TRBD2 covers 7 bases. Per germline, CDR1 SGHDN and CDR2 FVKESK. V dropped 0 bases and J dropped 4; count of bases not matched to a gene: 9. The CDR3 has 17 amino acids. The CDR3 reads CASSQEKLGLGYNEQFF. Written as DNA, the CDR3 is TGTGCCAGCAGCCAAGAAAAGTTAGGACTAGGTTACAATGAGCAGTTCTTC.

In its sample, this clonotype was seen a few times. The rearrangement uses TRBV6-1 and TRBJ2-1, with 7 positions matching TRBD1. Losses at the gene ends were 6 bases for V and 8 bases for J; bases not matched to a gene: 7. Looked up from germline, CDR1 is MNHNS and CDR2 is SASEGT. This CDR3 is built from 13 residues. The chain's CDR3 is CASRKHDRDEQFF. In DNA form, the CDR3 reads TGTGCCAGCAGGAAACATGACAGGGATGAGCAGTTCTTC.

In this sample, this clonotype turned up many times. The CDR3 protein is CSVVGTSGASTDTQYF. CDR3 coding DNA: TGCAGCGTTGTGGGAACTAGCGGGGCAAGCACAGATACGCAGTATTTT. V is TRBV29-1 and J is TRBJ2-3; 10 bases agree with TRBD2. Germline V gives CDR1 SQVTM, CDR2 ANQGSEA. The V and J ends lost 4 bases and 0 bases, in that order; junction bases with no gene match: 7. This CDR3 contains 16 residues.

This clonotype showed up just a few times. This rearrangement joins TRBV6-1 to TRBJ2-7, with 8 bases that match TRBD2. This CDR3 spans 14 amino acids. In germline, CDR1 is MNHNS, CDR2 SASEGT. The trim removed 4 bases at V and 6 bases at J, leaving 8 bases unmatched. The CDR3 sequence: CASSAGTRPREQYF. The CDR3 bases are TGTGCCAGCAGTGCCGGGACTAGGCCCCGCGAGCAGTACTTC.

The V and J genes are TRBV2 and TRBJ1-4, with D hard to call. This CDR3 has 13 amino acids. V lost 6 bases and J lost 7, with 12 bases in between. The germline V gene has CDR1 SNHLY and CDR2 FYNNEI. Here the CDR3 reads CASRGSEFEKLFF. CDR3 in DNA: TGTGCCAGCAGGGGTTCGGAGTTTGAAAAACTGTTTTTT.

This clonotype was seen ten or more times. This chain uses TRBV7-2 with TRBJ1-1; D unclear. There are 15 residues in the CDR3. Germline-derived CDR1 and CDR2 are SGHTA and FQGNSA. V lost 0 bases and J lost 4, with 12 bases in between. CDR3 nucleotides: TGTGCCAGCAGCTTAGCGCAAGGTCATAGCACTGAAGCTTTCTTT. Residues: CASSLAQGHSTEAFF.

The V call is TRBV4-1, the J call TRBJ2-4; D perhaps matches TRBD2 (5 bases). Trimming pared 0 bases from V and 8 bases from J, leaving 14 bases between. Germline V lookup: CDR1 MGHRA, CDR2 YSYEKL. The CDR3 is 15 amino acids. CDR3 DNA: TGCGCCAGCAGCCAAGATCGAGGACTCATGGACATTCAGTACTTC. This translates into CASSQDRGLMDIQYF.

V usage is TRBV20-1 and J usage is TRBJ2-1, with 8 bases fitting TRBD2. This CDR3 contains 19 residues. Per the germline V gene, CDR1 is DFQATT and CDR2 is SNEGSKA (reference sequence). J gave up 4 bases and V 1 base, and 18 bases lay outside the gene matches. CDR3 bases: TGCAGTGCTAGAGGACGACTGGCGGGAGGAAATTTGTGGTACAATGAGCAGTTCTTC. It translates to CSARGRLAGGNLWYNEQFF.

J is TRBJ2-5 and V is TRBV5-1; D is possibly TRBD1 (5 bases). The CDR3 covers 13 residues. Between the trimmed V and J ends, which lost 3 bases and 5 bases, there was a span of 11 bases. CDR1 is SGHRS, CDR2 YFSETQ, per germline. The CDR3 is CASSSGNGETQYF. The CDR3 bases are TGCGCCAGCAGCTCAGGGAACGGCGAGACCCAGTACTTC.

The sample holds a few counts of this clonotype. V gene TRBV28 combines with J gene TRBJ2-2; D tentatively reads TRBD1 or TRBD2 (5 bases each). CDR3 size: 13 residues. CDR1 and CDR2 from the germline V gene are MDHEN and SYDVKM. V was clipped by 3 bases and J by 6 bases, with 8 bases between them. CDR3 protein: CASSLGRAGELFF. CDR3 DNA: TGTGCCAGCAGTTTGGGGCGGGCCGGGGAGCTGTTTTTT.

This clonotype was detected only a few times. J is TRBJ1-4 and V is TRBV20-1, with no clear D. Trimming pared 2 bases from V and 1 base from J, leaving 17 bases between. The CDR3 totals 17 residues. Germline V lookup: CDR1 DFQATT, CDR2 SNEGSKA (reference sequence). CDR3 nucleotides: TGCAGTGCTAGACCGTTGGACGGAGCGAGAACTAATGAAAAACTGTTTTTT. It codes for CSARPLDGARTNEKLFF.

This chain uses TRBV4-3 with TRBJ1-3; D remains unclear. Germline CDR1 reads LGHNA; CDR2 reads YSLEER. Trimming pared 4 bases from V and 0 bases from J, leaving 16 bases between. This CDR3 is 17 amino acids long. The CDR3 DNA sequence: TGCGCCAGCAGCCCTAGTCGAGGCAGAAGCTCTGGAAACACCATATATTTT. It specifies CASSPSRGRSSGNTIYF.